This is a list of T cell receptor beta chains from one sample in a study of CD8+ T cells in alopecia areata. Only in-frame clones appear in the TCRdb table, and some are missing; sequencing was by immunoSEQ multiplex PCR. The data show some 130,000 clones, 45% to 50% seen once. This material consisted of CD8+ T cells sorted from blood, taken at week 0. Receptors originate from a human donor with alopecia areata. Both conserved end residues are trimmed from each CDR3. D genes are given only for firm matches.

J | D | V | CDR3
TRBJ2-7 | . | TRBV2 | ATPWGVSKQY
TRBJ2-3 | . | TRBV9 | ASGEGTDTQY
TRBJ1-1 | . | TRBV9 | ASSGGSRGPEAF
TRBJ1-2 | . | TRBV27 | ASSSRTENYGYT
TRBJ2-7 | . | TRBV5-1 | ASSRASGTESSYEQY
TRBJ1-2 | . | TRBV27 | ASRDLGTSYGYT
TRBJ2-6 | . | TRBV5-1 | ASSLTGANVLT
TRBJ2-3 | TRBD2 | TRBV6-1 | ASTQWTSEDTQY
TRBJ1-6 | TRBD1 | TRBV27 | ASSSQQGANSPLH
TRBJ2-3 | TRBD1 | TRBV5-6 | ASSLEGQGHDTQY
TRBJ2-2 | . | TRBV13 | ASSITGELF
TRBJ2-5 | . | TRBV6-1 | ASSEATGDQETQY
TRBJ1-1 | TRBD1 | TRBV29-1 | SENRGRTEAF
TRBJ2-4 | TRBD1 | TRBV5-1 | ASSSGTGGILAKNIQY
TRBJ2-7 | . | TRBV9 | ASSVGAAPGTYEQY
TRBJ2-4 | TRBD2 | TRBV27 | ASRGLEGDWSKNIQY
TRBJ2-5 | . | TRBV5-6 | ASSSDLGETQY
TRBJ2-7 | . | TRBV5-6 | ASGYSGALTYEQY
TRBJ2-7 | . | TRBV4-1 | ASSHHYEQY
TRBJ1-6 | TRBD1 | TRBV7-9 | ASTQGESPLH
TRBJ2-2 | . | TRBV6-4 | AATAGRPPSLNTGELF
TRBJ2-5 | TRBD1 | TRBV25-1 | ASSEGQGAFPAQETQY
TRBJ2-7 | . | TRBV6-5 | ASSYSLDGYEQY
TRBJ1-6 | . | TRBV10-3 | AISDGGGTYNSPLH
TRBJ2-5 | TRBD1 | TRBV29-1 | SVQLWDRDGETQY
TRBJ2-6 | TRBD1 | TRBV2 | ASSFRAISGTGDYNNVLT
TRBJ1-4 | TRBD1 | TRBV2 | ASSRTGNEKLF
TRBJ2-7 | . | TRBV5-6 | ASSGATESKHEQY
TRBJ1-2 | . | TRBV29-1 | SALDYGYT
TRBJ2-3 | . | TRBV28 | ASSFADTQY
TRBJ2-7 | . | TRBV4-2 | ASSQELGTFYEQY
TRBJ2-7 | . | TRBV7-8 | ASSPPFGGTESSYEQY
TRBJ2-2 | TRBD1 | TRBV29-1 | SGQGANTGELF
TRBJ2-4 | TRBD1 | TRBV27 | ASSPHRGSKNIQY
TRBJ2-3 | . | TRBV5-6 | AVRAPGEPDTQY
TRBJ2-3 | . | TRBV30 | AWSGITGRTDTQY
TRBJ2-7 | TRBD1 | TRBV6-6 | ASSYGTGGYEQY
TRBJ2-7 | TRBD2 | TRBV27 | ASGRVAGAPGDEQY
TRBJ1-1 | . | TRBV6-4 | AISESSGGNTEAF
TRBJ2-7 | . | TRBV4-2 | ASSQEWGGLNEQY
TRBJ1-2 | TRBD1 | TRBV7-9 | ASSSSGQNYGYT
TRBJ1-2 | TRBD1 | TRBV27 | ASSSTGVIYGYT
TRBJ1-4 | . | TRBV29-1 | SVYGEKLF
TRBJ1-1 | . | TRBV7-9 | ASSSTDTEAF
TRBJ2-2 | . | TRBV27 | ASCYQGGGTGELF
TRBJ2-3 | TRBD2 | TRBV30 | AWMGGYETDTQY
TRBJ1-5 | TRBD1 | TRBV6-6 | ASDRGSNQPQH
TRBJ2-1 | . | TRBV6-1 | ASGHYFQEF
TRBJ2-4 | . | TRBV5-6 | ASSLISDDQY
TRBJ2-1 | . | TRBV18 | ASSPRDRSYNEQF
TRBJ1-6 | . | TRBV5-3 | ARRRRKMRSPLH
TRBJ2-7 | . | TRBV7-9 | ASSLVPRGPPRQY